One and the same sample provided the 18 T cell receptor beta chains below, sequenced in a study of blood T cell repertoires in COVID-19. Sequencing used immunoSEQ multiplex PCR; TCRdb keeps in-frame clones, though not all of them. Of about 110,000 clones listed, 87% are singletons. Sequenced input: peripheral blood. The receptors derive from a human donor in a cohort sampled during active COVID-19.

In regard to this clone: One end of the junction fails to match germline, which may point to a read error. V and J are TRBV11-2 and TRBJ2-2; possibly TRBD2 for D (5 bases). Germline-derived CDR1 and CDR2 are SGHAT and FQNNGV. The CDR3 length is 10 residues. DNA for the CDR3: TGTGCCAGCAGCTACGGGGTGCTGTTTTTT. This encodes CASSYGVLFF. Using reference TRBV11-2 and TRBJ2-2 for the parts outside the CDR3, the full variable domain is EAGVAQSPRYKIIEKRQSVAFWCNPISGHATLYWYQQILGQGPKLLIQFQNNGVVDDSQLPKDRFSAERLKGVDSTLKIQPAKLEDSAVYLCASSYGVLFFGEGSRLTVL.

The V gene is TRBV3-1 (or the pseudogene TRBV3-2), the J gene TRBJ1-6; D is unclear. The length of the CDR3 is 13 residues. The ends were cut back, 4 bases at V and 10 bases at J, with 11 bases in the middle. The germline CDR1 and CDR2 sequences are LGHDT and YNNKEL (reference sequence). In DNA form, the CDR3 reads TGTGCCAGCAGCCCCCACAGTTTATCACCCCTCCACTTT. This encodes CASSPHSLSPLHF.

The rearrangement links TRBV30 to TRBJ1-1; 10 nucleotides agree with TRBD1. The CDR3 runs 13 residues. The J segment lost 6 bases and the V segment lost 4 bases, leaving 5 bases of the junction unmatched. The V gene's germline CDR1 is GTSNPN and CDR2 SVGIG (reference sequence). The CDR3 loop reads CAWTGTGEPEAFF. CDR3 DNA sequence: TGTGCCTGGACCGGGACAGGGGAGCCTGAAGCTTTCTTT.

The chain recombines TRBV6-5 with TRBJ1-1, with D maybe TRBD1 (5 bases). Germline V lookup: CDR1 MNHEY, CDR2 SVGAGI. The CDR3 contains 10 residues. V lost 6 bases to trimming and J lost 14 bases, with 13 bases between them. CDR3 residues: CASSLGGVFF. CDR3 sequence (DNA): TGTGCCAGCAGCCTGGGGGGAGTGTTCTTT.

CDR3 nucleotide sequence: TGTGCCAGCAGCTTAGCGCCCGGGACTAGCGACCAAGAGACCCAGTACTTC. This sequence encodes CASSLAPGTSDQETQYF. The rearrangement joins TRBV7-6 to TRBJ2-5; 10 bases are a match to TRBD2. The germline V gene encodes CDR1 SGHVS and CDR2 FNYEAQ. After removal of 0 bases from V and 0 bases from J, the junction contained 4 bases not matched to a gene. The CDR3 loop spans 17 amino acids.

The V and J genes are TRBV4-1 and TRBJ2-7; TRBD2 matches 8 bases. There are 15 residues in the CDR3. The V gene end was trimmed by 4 bases and the J gene end by 5 bases; junction bases not matched to a gene: 10. From germline, CDR1 is MGHRA and CDR2 YSYEKL. The DNA of the CDR3 is TGCGCCAGCAGCCTGGGACTAGGAGTAGAGCACGAGCAGTACTTC. It yields the protein CASSLGLGVEHEQYF.

V usage is TRBV5-6 and J usage is TRBJ2-7; 10 bases are a match to TRBD1. CDR1 and CDR2 from the germline V gene are SGHDT and YYEEEE. The junction had 8 bases not matched to a gene; V was cut back by 4 bases and J by 4 bases. This CDR3 comprises 15 residues. As DNA, the CDR3 is TGTGCCAGCAGCCTAGGACAGGGGGTGAGGTACGAGCAGTACTTC. Translated: CASSLGQGVRYEQYF.

This clone has only one observation. V and J are TRBV5-4 and TRBJ1-4, with a tentative D call TRBD1 (6 bases). This CDR3 contains 17 residues. V lost 0 bases and J lost 4, with 16 bases in between. Germline V lookup: CDR1 SGHNT, CDR2 YYREEE (reference sequence). Here the CDR3 DNA reads TGTGCCAGCAGCTTGGCCAAACAGACAGGCAATAATGAAAAACTGTTTTTT. This gives the protein CASSLAKQTGNNEKLFF. Based on the CDR3 plus reference TRBV5-4 and TRBJ1-4, the full variable domain is ETGVTQSPTHLIKTRGQQVTLRCSSQSGHNTVSWYQQALGQGPQFIFQYYREEENGRGNFPPRFSGLQFPNYSSELNVNALELDDSALYLCASSLAKQTGNNEKLFFGSGTQLSVL.

The sample holds a few counts of this clone. This chain uses TRBV5-6 with TRBJ1-1; D might be TRBD1 (5 bases). Germline-derived CDR1 and CDR2 are SGHDT and YYEEEE. This CDR3 has 12 amino acids. V shed 4 bases and J shed 7 bases, with 11 bases lying between them. CDR3 sequence reads: CASSQDTNEAFF. CDR3 DNA sequence: TGTGCCAGCAGCCAGGACACAAATGAAGCTTTCTTT.

The gene calls are TRBV9 and TRBJ2-2; possibly TRBD1 for D (6 bases). The germline V gene encodes CDR1 SGDLS and CDR2 YYNGEE. CDR3 length equals 15 residues. V gave up 0 bases and J gave up 6 bases, with 12 bases separating them. CDR3 amino acids: CASSVGGGIAGELFF. The CDR3 nucleotides read TGTGCCAGCAGCGTAGGAGGGGGAATCGCCGGGGAGCTGTTTTTT.

V gene TRBV28 combines with J gene TRBJ1-1; TRBD1 is a possible D gene (5 bases). V was pared by 6 bases and J by 1 base, with 12 bases between. The CDR3 extends over 14 amino acids. Germline loops: CDR1 MDHEN, CDR2 SYDVKM. In DNA form, the CDR3 reads TGTGCCAGCAGGCCGGGGGGAACGAACACTGAAGCTTTCTTT. Translation gives CASRPGGTNTEAFF.

This rearrangement joins TRBV11-3 to TRBJ2-5; the match to TRBD2 covers 7 bases. With V trimmed by 4 bases and J by 5 bases, 13 bases remained unmatched. Germline V lookup: CDR1 SGHNT, CDR2 YENEEA. This CDR3 contains 16 residues. The chain's CDR3 is CASSSPGLGVGETQYF. The CDR3 DNA sequence: TGTGCCAGCAGCTCACCAGGACTAGGGGTCGGGGAGACCCAGTACTTC.

Of note for this clone: A single base is all that separates this from a far larger clone, so a read error is likely. The chain is built from TRBV3-1 (or the pseudogene TRBV3-2) and TRBJ1-1; no clear D gene. V lost 0 bases, J lost 0 bases, and 2 bases lay in between. The CDR3 spans 13 residues. Germline-derived CDR1 and CDR2 are LGHDT and YNNKEL (reference sequence). The CDR3 loop reads CASSQDMNTEAFF. The CDR3 region has the DNA TGTGCCAGCAGCCAAGATATGAACACTGAAGCTTTCTTT.

About this clone itself: Different DNA sequences within this sample yield the same CDR3. J is TRBJ2-1 and V is TRBV5-1, with a weak D call TRBD2 (5 bases). This CDR3 is built from 15 residues. Germline-derived CDR1 and CDR2 are SGHRS and YFSETQ. V gave up 1 base and J gave up 0 bases, with 8 bases separating them. The CDR3 loop reads CASSLTGSSYNEQFF. The CDR3 nucleotides read TGCGCCAGCAGCTTGACGGGAAGCTCCTACAATGAGCAGTTCTTC.

The chain recombines TRBV24-1 with TRBJ1-2; 7 positions agree with TRBD1. The CDR3 has 14 amino acids. Germline V gene sequence: CDR1 KGHDR, CDR2 SFDVKD. Losses at the gene ends were 3 bases for V and 6 bases for J; bases not matched to a gene: 6. The CDR3: CATSDRQGLHGYTF. In DNA form, the CDR3 reads TGTGCCACCAGTGATCGACAGGGTTTGCATGGCTACACCTTC.

The chain couples TRBV18 to TRBJ2-3, with 7 bases identical to TRBD2. In germline, CDR1 is KGHSH, CDR2 LQKENI. The CDR3 loop spans 17 amino acids. Trimming removed 3 bases from V and 1 base from J; junction bases left unmatched: 10. This chain's CDR3 is CASSPVRAGSGTDTQYF. DNA for the CDR3: TGTGCCAGCTCACCGGTCCGAGCGGGATCGGGCACAGATACGCAGTATTTT. The full variable domain, completed using reference TRBV18 and TRBJ2-3, is NAGVMQNPRHLVRRRGQEARLRCSPMKGHSHVYWYRQLPEEGLKFMVYLQKENIIDESGMPKERFSAEFPKEGPSILRIQQVVRGDSAAYFCASSPVRAGSGTDTQYFGPGTRLTVL.

By sample fraction, this clone is medium-sized. J is TRBJ1-2 and V is TRBV7-8, with TRBD1 as a possible D gene (6 bases). Trimming left V 4 bases short and J 5 bases short, with 11 bases between. The germline V gene has CDR1 SGHVS and CDR2 FQNEAQ. CDR3 length equals 13 residues. The CDR3 DNA follows: TGTGCCAGCAGCTCCTCGGGGACATATGGCTACACCTTC. This gives the protein CASSSSGTYGYTF.

The chain joins TRBV7-8 to TRBJ1-5; no clear D gene. Germline V lookup: CDR1 SGHVS, CDR2 FQNEAQ. V gave up 4 bases and J gave up 3 bases, with 10 bases separating them. This CDR3 comprises 14 residues. In DNA, the CDR3 is TGTGCCAGCAGCTCCCAGGATCTCAATCAGCCCCAGCATTTT. This gives the protein CASSSQDLNQPQHF.